This T cell receptor (beta chain) appears in the sequencing data of a study of sequential checkpoint blockade in melanoma. Background on the study: First-line arms were nivolumab then ipilimumab, or the reverse, randomized 1:1.

The CDR3 contains 13 residues. J was trimmed by 4 bases and V by 6 bases; bases with no gene match: 8. Per germline, CDR1 SQVTM and CDR2 ANQGSEA. Profiled with immunoSEQ multiplex PCR; TCRdb holds only in-frame clones, not every one. The data contain about 40,000 clones, more than 80% of them singletons. As to treatment: randomized to nivolumab then ipilimumab (arm A) or the reverse (arm B). None of the patients previously received DNA-damaging chemotherapy. The V call is TRBV29-1, the J call TRBJ2-7; TRBD1 matches at 8 bases. The material sequenced was CD8+ T cells sorted from blood (inferred from file names), taken from a patient given nivolumab and ipilimumab in sequence. The clonotype comes from a human donor with melanoma. The CDR3 sequence: CSVGTGMRYEQYF. The CDR3 nucleotides read TGCAGCGTGGGGACAGGTATGAGATACGAGCAGTACTTC.